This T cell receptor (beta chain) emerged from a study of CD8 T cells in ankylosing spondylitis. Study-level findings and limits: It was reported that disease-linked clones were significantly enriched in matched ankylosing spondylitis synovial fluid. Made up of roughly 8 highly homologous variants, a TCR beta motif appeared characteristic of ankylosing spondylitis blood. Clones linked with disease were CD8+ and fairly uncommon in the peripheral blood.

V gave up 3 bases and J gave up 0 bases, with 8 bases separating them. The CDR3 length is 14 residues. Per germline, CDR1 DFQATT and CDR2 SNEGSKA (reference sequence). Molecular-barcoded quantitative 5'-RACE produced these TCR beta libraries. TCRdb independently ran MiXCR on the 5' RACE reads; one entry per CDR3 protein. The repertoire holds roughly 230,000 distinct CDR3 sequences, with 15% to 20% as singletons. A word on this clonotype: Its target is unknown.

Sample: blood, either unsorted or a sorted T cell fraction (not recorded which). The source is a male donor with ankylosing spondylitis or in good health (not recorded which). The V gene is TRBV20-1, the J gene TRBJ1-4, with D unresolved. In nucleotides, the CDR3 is TGCAGTGCTAGTCGAGAGCCAACTAATGAAAAACTGTTTTTT. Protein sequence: CSASREPTNEKLFF.